This TCR beta chain was sequenced in a study of OX40 agonist ivuxolimab in advanced cancers. Looking at the study overall: Three patients had partial responses: one hepatocellular carcinoma, two cutaneous melanoma.

Study-wide findings and caveats: The investigators did not determine what antigen specificity the expanded peripheral T cells had.

Germline V gene data show CDR1 as GTSNPN and CDR2 as SVGIG (reference sequence). V trimming: 6 bases; J trimming: 6 bases; junction bases outside the gene matches: 7. CDR3 size: 14 residues. The repertoire was sequenced with immunoSEQ multiplex PCR; TCRdb's copy has only in-frame clones and lacks some. The sample lists about 73,000 clones, 80% to 95% occurring once. This clone was seen a few times. Its target is not known. The chain employs TRBV30 and TRBJ2-5; TRBD2 matches 13 bases. The clonotype was recovered from an adult with an advanced solid tumor such as melanoma, head and neck, liver or kidney cancer. The sequencing used CD4+ or CD8+ T cells sorted from blood, collected in a trial of the OX40 agonist ivuxolimab. This chain's CDR3 is CACWTSGSEQTQYF. DNA for the CDR3: TGTGCCTGCTGGACTAGCGGGAGTGAACAGACCCAGTACTTC.